This T cell receptor (beta chain) was identified in a study of blood T cell repertoires in COVID-19 (dated by TCRdb to the early 2020s). Regarding the research as a whole: Collaborator samples came from the United States, Italy and Spain and covered acute and convalescent phases of COVID-19. The prospective study material was composed of cDNA or gDNA derived from T cells, B-cell-depleted T cells, or PBMCs. The dataset comprised deeply sampled blood TCRbeta repertoires from subjects exposed to, actively infected with, or recovered from COVID-19. The repertoires were made available in a free public database intended to serve as a resource for research on the immune response to SARS-CoV-2. The samples were drawn from two sources: the first 160 participants of the ongoing ImmuneRACE study, and 1,200 or so subjects contributed by 6 global collaborators. The sample metadata nearly always contained a de-identified subject ID, COVID-19 status, age in years and sex. HLA class I and class II types, where available, came from metadata supplied by the sample provider rather than from assay-based typing.

One collaborating source in Seattle enrolled patients while the patients were actively infected and followed the patients over time throughout the course of disease. Whole blood was collected in K2EDTA tubes by collaborating institutions according to the institutions' own protocols. Collaborator samples were shipped for TCRbeta analysis as frozen whole blood, isolated PBMCs, or DNA extracted from either sample type. Here is what the overall study found, with its caveats: Clinical and demographic metadata were provided uncurated, with the amount varying by source and participant.

Points on this clone: This receptor's antigen is unknown. Base-call qualities are not available, and no considerably larger clone is one nucleotide away.

The immunoSEQ Assay, a bias-controlled multiplex PCR, was used to amplify TCRbeta CDR3 regions from genomic DNA. Per the source publication's procedure: The number of nucleated cells in each sample was estimated from the amplification of reference gene primers within the assay. To quantify the absolute abundance of each unique TCRbeta CDR3 rearrangement, sequence reads were collapsed and filtered. For each sample, productive Simpson clonality was calculated as the square root of Simpson's diversity index across productive rearrangements. TCRdb retrieved this table from immuneACCESS and kept in-frame rearrangements only. Not all clones are present; in checked studies, unresolved V genes account for under half, and no reason is known for the remainder. D and trimming were read from the DNA, whereas the V and J calls and clone size are those reported in that table. The sample contains approximately 90,000 clones, around 75% of them found a single time. The ten biggest clones cover 6.3% of the sample.

Per the germline V gene (reference sequence), LNHDA is the CDR1 and SQIVND is the CDR2. V is reduced by 0 bases and J by 9 bases, leaving a spacing of 9 bases between them. From the cysteine up to the phenylalanine, the CDR3 has a length of 14 residues. Only CDR3 DNA remains: 42 bases, in frame from the first base. This sequence was found in a man aged 65 to 79 with COVID-19, enrolled during active disease. Sequencing was carried out using peripheral blood. Recombination linked TRBV19 to TRBJ1-6; TRBD1 is possibly the D segment (5 matching bases). The CDR3 has the sequence CASSIERGGSPLHF. The DNA sequence reads TGTGCCAGTAGTATAGAAAGGGGAGGTTCACCCCTCCACTTT.